This is a list of T cell receptor beta chains from one sample in a study of cytomegalovirus exposure and HLA in healthy donors. The assay was immunoSEQ multiplex PCR, and TCRdb's table has in-frame clones only and misses some. The sample carries 64,000 or so clones, around 70% recorded once. Source material: PBMCs. Source of these receptors: a man aged 35 to 55 in good health and CMV-seropositive. Each CDR3 is given with its conserved first and last residue. The D gene is left open where the match is weak. Clone size is shown for a subset of rows, as once, few, many or a class of expanded clone.

j_gene: TRBJ1-2
v_gene: TRBV5-1
d_gene: .
abundance: .
CDR3aa: CASSSGEVYGYTF
CDR3nt: TGCGCCAGCAGCTCGGGAGAAGTCTATGGCTACACCTTC

j_gene: TRBJ1-1
v_gene: TRBV19
d_gene: .
abundance: once
CDR3aa: CASSRGVEAFF
CDR3nt: TGTGCCAGTAGTAGAGGCGTTGAAGCTTTCTTT

j_gene: TRBJ2-6
v_gene: TRBV6-5
d_gene: .
abundance: .
CDR3aa: CASSLSSGANVLTF
CDR3nt: TGTGCCAGCAGTCTAAGCTCTGGGGCCAACGTCCTGACTTTC

j_gene: TRBJ1-4
v_gene: TRBV4-3
d_gene: .
abundance: .
CDR3aa: CASSQESSGANEKLFF
CDR3nt: TGCGCCAGCAGCCAAGAAAGTTCAGGGGCAAATGAAAAACTGTTTTTT

j_gene: TRBJ1-1
v_gene: TRBV11-2
d_gene: .
abundance: few
CDR3aa: CASSFATGGQTEAFF
CDR3nt: TGTGCCAGCAGCTTCGCGACGGGGGGTCAAACTGAAGCTTTCTTT

j_gene: TRBJ2-1
v_gene: TRBV7-4
d_gene: .
abundance: few
CDR3aa: CASSFQGVRDDEQFF
CDR3nt: TGTGCCAGCAGTTTCCAAGGGGTGCGGGACGATGAGCAGTTCTTC

j_gene: TRBJ1-6
v_gene: TRBV27
d_gene: TRBD1
abundance: few
CDR3aa: CASNLSGQRNSPLHF
CDR3nt: TGTGCCAGCAACCTTTCGGGACAGAGAAATTCACCCCTCCACTTT

j_gene: TRBJ1-2
v_gene: TRBV28
d_gene: .
abundance: .
CDR3aa: CASRGLHPSGGYTF
CDR3nt: TGTGCCAGCCGAGGACTGCACCCCTCGGGGGGCTACACCTTC

j_gene: TRBJ2-5
v_gene: TRBV29-1
d_gene: .
abundance: .
CDR3aa: CSVDQGSETQYF
CDR3nt: TGCAGCGTTGATCAGGGCTCAGAGACCCAGTACTTC

j_gene: TRBJ2-1
v_gene: TRBV5-1
d_gene: TRBD1
abundance: .
CDR3aa: CASSSGQGVGFEQFF
CDR3nt: TGCGCCAGCAGCTCAGGACAGGGGGTCGGGTTTGAGCAGTTCTTC

j_gene: TRBJ2-5
v_gene: TRBV25-1
d_gene: TRBD1
abundance: .
CDR3aa: CASSETQGKGETQYF
CDR3nt: TGTGCCAGCAGTGAAACACAGGGGAAGGGAGAGACCCAGTACTTC

j_gene: TRBJ2-2
v_gene: TRBV2
d_gene: TRBD2
abundance: .
CDR3aa: CASSQLAGGDGELFF
CDR3nt: TGTGCCAGCAGTCAACTAGCGGGAGGGGACGGGGAGCTGTTTTTT

j_gene: TRBJ1-4
v_gene: TRBV5-1
d_gene: TRBD1
abundance: .
CDR3aa: CASSFSDRGLGEKLFF
CDR3nt: TGCGCCAGCAGCTTTTCCGACAGGGGGCTTGGGGAAAAACTGTTTTTT

j_gene: TRBJ1-2
v_gene: TRBV27
d_gene: .
abundance: .
CDR3aa: CASMPLDSGTLGYTF
CDR3nt: TGTGCCAGCATGCCCCTAGATTCCGGGACATTGGGCTACACCTTC

j_gene: TRBJ1-3
v_gene: TRBV5-1
d_gene: .
abundance: .
CDR3aa: CASSLDPGGSGNTIYF
CDR3nt: TGCGCCAGCAGCTTGGACCCGGGTGGGTCTGGAAACACCATATATTTT

j_gene: TRBJ2-1
v_gene: TRBV6-1
d_gene: TRBD2
abundance: medium-sized
CDR3aa: CASSAAGGPRNEQFF
CDR3nt: TGTGCCAGCAGCGCAGCGGGAGGGCCTCGAAATGAGCAGTTCTTC

j_gene: TRBJ1-1
v_gene: TRBV7-3
d_gene: .
abundance: .
CDR3aa: CASSSTGTNTEAFF
CDR3nt: TGTGCCAGCAGCTCGACAGGAACGAACACTGAAGCTTTCTTT

j_gene: TRBJ2-5
v_gene: TRBV27
d_gene: .
abundance: .
CDR3aa: CASRSPRETQYF
CDR3nt: TGTGCCAGCAGGTCACCTCGGGAGACCCAGTACTTC

j_gene: TRBJ2-5
v_gene: TRBV4-2
d_gene: TRBD2
abundance: .
CDR3aa: CASSQGGAGDQETQYF
CDR3nt: TGTGCCAGCAGCCAAGGTGGAGCGGGAGACCAAGAGACCCAGTACTTC

j_gene: TRBJ2-5
v_gene: TRBV5-4
d_gene: .
abundance: .
CDR3aa: CASSTNTQGRKTQYF
CDR3nt: TGTGCCAGCAGCACCAATACCCAGGGTCGAAAGACCCAGTACTTC

j_gene: TRBJ2-7
v_gene: TRBV7-2
d_gene: TRBD1
abundance: few
CDR3aa: CASSPQDRGYEQYF
CDR3nt: TGTGCCAGCAGCCCCCAGGACAGGGGGTACGAGCAGTACTTC

j_gene: TRBJ1-2
v_gene: TRBV30
d_gene: .
abundance: .
CDR3aa: CAWSMGDYGYTF
CDR3nt: TGTGCCTGGAGTATGGGCGACTATGGCTACACCTTC

j_gene: TRBJ1-1
v_gene: TRBV7-2
d_gene: .
abundance: .
CDR3aa: CASSLVLTEAFF
CDR3nt: TGTGCCAGCAGCTTAGTACTAACTGAAGCTTTCTTT

j_gene: TRBJ1-5
v_gene: TRBV30
d_gene: .
abundance: .
CDR3aa: CAWSGDAISNQPQHF
CDR3nt: TGTGCCTGGAGCGGAGACGCTATTAGCAATCAGCCCCAGCATTTT

j_gene: TRBJ1-6
v_gene: TRBV7-9
d_gene: .
abundance: .
CDR3aa: CASSFPGRSPLHF
CDR3nt: TGTGCCAGCAGCTTTCCAGGGCGTTCACCCCTCCACTTT

j_gene: TRBJ2-1
v_gene: TRBV7-6
d_gene: .
abundance: .
CDR3aa: CASGEFEGAYNEQFF
CDR3nt: TGTGCCAGCGGGGAATTCGAGGGGGCCTACAATGAGCAGTTCTTC

j_gene: TRBJ1-1
v_gene: TRBV10-3
d_gene: TRBD1
abundance: .
CDR3aa: CAIAGQGQIEAFF
CDR3nt: TGTGCCATCGCGGGACAGGGGCAAATTGAAGCTTTCTTT

j_gene: TRBJ1-5
v_gene: TRBV6-1
d_gene: .
abundance: .
CDR3aa: CASSALSGESNQPQHF
CDR3nt: TGTGCCAGCAGTGCCCTTAGCGGGGAAAGCAATCAGCCCCAGCATTTT

j_gene: TRBJ1-1
v_gene: TRBV5-1
d_gene: .
abundance: few
CDR3aa: CASSLAAGMNTEAFF
CDR3nt: TGCGCCAGCAGCTTGGCGGCAGGAATGAACACTGAAGCTTTCTTT

j_gene: TRBJ2-2
v_gene: TRBV5-4
d_gene: .
abundance: .
CDR3aa: CASSDRDLANTGELFF
CDR3nt: TGTGCCAGCAGCGACCGGGACTTGGCGAACACCGGGGAGCTGTTTTTT

j_gene: TRBJ2-5
v_gene: TRBV9
d_gene: TRBD2
abundance: .
CDR3aa: CASSVGLAEPQTQYF
CDR3nt: TGTGCCAGCAGCGTAGGACTAGCGGAACCCCAGACCCAGTACTTC

j_gene: TRBJ1-4
v_gene: TRBV19
d_gene: TRBD1
abundance: .
CDR3aa: CASSILTGGGGEKLFF
CDR3nt: TGTGCCAGTAGTATCCTAACAGGGGGCGGCGGTGAAAAACTGTTTTTT

j_gene: TRBJ2-6
v_gene: TRBV2
d_gene: TRBD1
abundance: .
CDR3aa: CASSEMAGGDNVLTF
CDR3nt: TGTGCCAGCAGTGAGATGGCAGGGGGAGACAACGTCCTGACTTTC

j_gene: TRBJ1-5
v_gene: TRBV28
d_gene: .
abundance: .
CDR3aa: CASRKGGYDQPQHF
CDR3nt: TGTGCCAGCCGGAAGGGAGGGTACGATCAGCCCCAGCATTTT

j_gene: TRBJ1-1
v_gene: TRBV10-3
d_gene: .
abundance: .
CDR3aa: CAIRSGGADTEAFF
CDR3nt: TGTGCCATCAGGTCTGGCGGGGCGGACACTGAAGCTTTCTTT

j_gene: TRBJ2-7
v_gene: TRBV10-3
d_gene: .
abundance: .
CDR3aa: CAISPGVNEQYF
CDR3nt: TGTGCCATCAGTCCAGGGGTCAACGAGCAGTACTTC

j_gene: TRBJ2-5
v_gene: TRBV7-6
d_gene: .
abundance: .
CDR3aa: CASSLIGGGETQYF
CDR3nt: TGTGCCAGCAGCTTAATCGGCGGCGGGGAGACCCAGTACTTC

j_gene: TRBJ2-3
v_gene: TRBV11-2
d_gene: TRBD1
abundance: .
CDR3aa: CASSSGGGTGGTDTQYF
CDR3nt: TGTGCCAGCAGCTCCGGGGGTGGGACAGGGGGGACAGATACGCAGTATTTT

j_gene: TRBJ1-1
v_gene: TRBV15
d_gene: .
abundance: .
CDR3aa: CATSREGRNTEAFF
CDR3nt: TGTGCCACCAGCAGAGAGGGGCGGAACACTGAAGCTTTCTTT

j_gene: TRBJ2-7
v_gene: TRBV5-6
d_gene: .
abundance: .
CDR3aa: CASSPGLRGNYEQYF
CDR3nt: TGTGCCAGCAGCCCTGGGCTGCGGGGAAATTACGAGCAGTACTTC

j_gene: TRBJ1-1
v_gene: TRBV19
d_gene: .
abundance: .
CDR3aa: CASSMKGDSRNTEAFF
CDR3nt: TGTGCCAGTAGTATGAAGGGGGATTCTAGAAACACTGAAGCTTTCTTT

j_gene: TRBJ2-5
v_gene: TRBV9
d_gene: TRBD2
abundance: .
CDR3aa: CASSVLAGGQETQYF
CDR3nt: TGTGCCAGCAGCGTACTAGCGGGGGGGCAAGAGACCCAGTACTTC

j_gene: TRBJ2-7
v_gene: TRBV5-1
d_gene: .
abundance: .
CDR3aa: CASSDTGSTYEQYF
CDR3nt: TGCGCCAGCAGCGACACAGGGTCTACCTACGAGCAGTACTTC

j_gene: TRBJ2-2
v_gene: TRBV14
d_gene: .
abundance: few
CDR3aa: CASSQDAGVNTGELFF
CDR3nt: TGTGCCAGCAGCCAAGATGCAGGGGTAAACACCGGGGAGCTGTTTTTT

j_gene: TRBJ2-7
v_gene: TRBV6-5
d_gene: .
abundance: .
CDR3aa: CASTPTFGQSYEQYF
CDR3nt: TGTGCCAGCACTCCCACCTTCGGACAGTCCTACGAGCAGTACTTC